The rows below give T cell receptor beta chains drawn from one sample of a study of blood T cell repertoires in COVID-19. Clones were sequenced by immunoSEQ multiplex PCR, and TCRdb holds only the in-frame ones, with some missing. The sample has fewer than 200,000 clones, roughly 70% seen once. Sequenced input: peripheral blood. These receptor sequences come from a woman aged 80 or over with acute or convalescent COVID-19. Each CDR3 is given with its conserved first and last residue. A D gene is named only where the DNA matches it firmly. The listing skips clone size in some rows; elsewhere it reads once, few, many or a size class.

j_call | clone_size | v_call | d_call | cdr3_aa | cdr3_nt
TRBJ1-4 | - | TRBV2 | - | CASSGGFWSDEKLFF | TGTGCCAGCAGTGGAGGATTTTGGAGCGATGAAAAACTGTTTTTT
TRBJ1-4 | few | TRBV7-2 | TRBD1 | CASSLSRGKEKLFF | TGTGCCAGCAGCTTATCCAGGGGGAAAGAAAAACTGTTTTTT
TRBJ1-5 | few | TRBV6-2/TRBV6-3 | TRBD1 | CASSYPGTDFSNQPQHF | TGTGCCAGCAGTTACCCAGGGACAGATTTTAGCAATCAGCCCCAGCATTTT
TRBJ2-2 | - | TRBV10-1 | - | CASSEGKPTGELFF | TGCGCCAGCAGTGAGGGCAAACCCACCGGGGAGCTGTTTTTT
TRBJ2-5 | - | TRBV12-3/TRBV12-4 | - | CASSLDSQETQYF | TGTGCCAGCAGTTTAGACAGCCAAGAGACCCAGTACTTC
TRBJ2-3 | - | TRBV10-1 | - | CASSESTGATDTQYF | TGCGCCAGCAGTGAGTCGACGGGAGCCACAGATACGCAGTATTTT
TRBJ2-5 | - | TRBV9 | TRBD2 | CASSARTGPGGTQYF | TGTGCCAGCAGCGCTCGTACGGGCCCGGGGGGGACCCAGTACTTC
TRBJ1-5 | - | TRBV9 | TRBD1 | CASSPGQGFSQPQHF | TGTGCCAGCAGCCCAGGACAGGGATTTAGTCAGCCCCAGCATTTT
TRBJ2-1 | - | TRBV28 | TRBD1 | CASNRDRGTWQFF | TGTGCCAGCAACCGGGACAGGGGGACTTGGCAGTTCTTC
TRBJ2-7 | - | TRBV7-2 | - | CASSSGPYEQYF | TGTGCCAGCAGCTCAGGGCCCTACGAGCAGTACTTC
TRBJ2-3 | - | TRBV19 | TRBD2 | CASSPSGASTDTQYF | TGTGCCAGTAGCCCTAGCGGAGCTAGCACAGATACGCAGTATTTT
TRBJ2-4 | - | TRBV18 | TRBD2 | CASSPPAGAGGNIQYF | TGTGCCAGCTCACCACCCGCGGGGGCGGGGGGAAACATTCAGTACTTC
TRBJ1-6 | - | TRBV7-2 | - | CASRPTPLGGSPLHF | TGTGCCAGCAGGCCAACTCCGCTAGGCGGCTCACCCCTCCACTTT
TRBJ1-1 | - | TRBV28 | TRBD1 | CASSAVSGQGKAEAFF | TGTGCCAGCAGTGCGGTTTCTGGACAGGGAAAGGCTGAAGCTTTCTTT
TRBJ2-1 | - | TRBV7-2 | TRBD1 | CASSSTGTVPNEQFF | TGTGCCAGCAGTTCCACCGGGACAGTACCTAATGAGCAGTTCTTC
TRBJ2-7 | few | TRBV7-6 | - | CASSSGNYEQYF | TGTGCCAGCAGCTCCGGGAACTACGAGCAGTACTTC
TRBJ1-6 | once | TRBV9 | - | CASSVDGDNNSPLHF | TGTGCCAGCAGCGTAGACGGGGATAATAATTCACCCCTCCACTTT
TRBJ2-7 | - | TRBV19 | TRBD1 | CASSNRDRGLFPYEQYF | TGTGCCAGTAGTAACCGGGACAGGGGCCTATTTCCGTACGAGCAGTACTTC
TRBJ2-7 | - | TRBV4-2 | - | CASSQGAVTSFTSYEQYF | TGTGCCAGCAGCCAAGGGGCTGTGACTAGTTTTACCTCCTACGAGCAGTACTTC
TRBJ2-7 | - | TRBV2 | TRBD2 | CASCRVLAGNREQYF | TGTGCCAGCTGTCGAGTACTAGCGGGAAACAGGGAGCAGTACTTC
TRBJ2-1 | - | TRBV19 | TRBD1 | CASSPRQGVSNEQFF | TGTGCCAGTAGTCCTCGACAGGGGGTCAGCAATGAGCAGTTCTTC
TRBJ2-1 | - | TRBV19 | TRBD2 | CASMGLAGGRVEQFF | TGTGCCAGTATGGGACTAGCGGGAGGCCGGGTTGAGCAGTTCTTC
TRBJ2-1 | - | TRBV4-1 | TRBD2 | CASSQDQGLALYNEQFF | TGCGCCAGCAGCCAAGATCAGGGACTAGCCCTCTACAATGAGCAGTTCTTC
TRBJ2-7 | - | TRBV11-2 | TRBD1 | CASSAGGKQYF | TGTGCCAGCAGCGCAGGGGGCAAGCAGTACTTC
TRBJ1-3 | - | TRBV6-5 | TRBD1 | CASSTGGKTGNTIYF | TGTGCCAGCAGCACAGGGGGCAAAACTGGAAACACCATATATTTT
TRBJ2-7 | few | TRBV27 | - | CASRLTLYGSYEQYF | TGTGCCAGCAGGCTAACCCTATACGGCTCCTACGAGCAGTACTTC
TRBJ2-3 | - | TRBV9 | - | CASSVASSSTDTQYF | TGTGCCAGCAGCGTAGCAAGTAGCAGTACAGATACGCAGTATTTT
TRBJ2-7 | - | TRBV19 | TRBD2 | CATTSGGWSEQYF | TGTGCCACCACTAGCGGGGGGTGGTCGGAGCAGTACTTC
TRBJ2-5 | - | TRBV18 | TRBD2 | CASSLGLAEETQYF | TGTGCCAGCTCGCTAGGACTAGCGGAAGAGACCCAGTACTTC
TRBJ2-7 | - | TRBV27 | TRBD2 | CASSGQSSGYEQYF | TGTGCCAGCAGTGGACAATCTAGCGGCTACGAGCAGTACTTC
TRBJ1-4 | - | TRBV6-2/TRBV6-3 | - | CASIYARAGRTNEKLFF | TGTGCCAGCATTTACGCCAGGGCGGGAAGAACTAATGAAAAACTGTTTTTT
TRBJ2-7 | - | TRBV11-2 | TRBD2 | CASSLGVGGYEQYF | TGTGCCAGCAGCTTAGGGGTGGGAGGGTACGAGCAGTACTTC
TRBJ2-3 | once | TRBV18 | - | CASSPNIRGITDTQYF | TGTGCCAGCTCACCGAACATCAGGGGAATCACAGATACGCAGTATTTT
TRBJ2-3 | few | TRBV5-6 | TRBD1 | CASSLLGQGSTDTQYF | TGTGCCAGCAGCTTGCTGGGACAGGGTAGTACAGATACGCAGTATTTT
TRBJ2-5 | - | TRBV5-4 | - | CASSSETDQETQYF | TGTGCCAGCAGCTCGGAGACAGATCAAGAGACCCAGTACTTC
TRBJ1-4 | many | TRBV28 | - | CASSDSATNEKLFF | TGTGCCAGCAGTGACAGTGCAACTAATGAAAAACTGTTTTTT
TRBJ2-7 | - | TRBV6-5 | TRBD2 | CASSYSNLAEYEQYF | TGTGCCAGCAGTTACTCGAACCTAGCGGAGTACGAGCAGTACTTC
TRBJ2-1 | - | TRBV10-3 | - | CAISIVEGNEQFF | TGTGCCATCTCGATAGTAGAGGGCAATGAGCAGTTCTTC
TRBJ1-2 | once | TRBV6-1 | - | CASSEGPSNYGYTF | TGTGCCAGCAGTGAAGGGCCTTCTAACTATGGCTACACCTTC
TRBJ2-7 | - | TRBV2 | TRBD1 | CASSEEDREPFF | TGTGCCAGCAGTGAAGAAGACAGGGAGCCCTTCTTC
TRBJ1-1 | few | TRBV19 | TRBD1 | CASGTVKNVNTEAFF | TGTGCCAGCGGGACAGTTAAGAATGTGAACACTGAAGCTTTCTTT
TRBJ2-1 | - | TRBV6-1 | TRBD2 | CASSESGAGVNNEQFF | TGTGCCAGCAGTGAAAGCGGAGCGGGAGTTAACAATGAGCAGTTCTTC
TRBJ1-6 | few | TRBV12-3/TRBV12-4 | - | CASTKGANSPLHF | TGTGCCAGCACCAAGGGAGCCAATTCACCCCTCCACTTT
TRBJ2-7 | - | TRBV5-5 | TRBD2 | CASSAPGLAGWYEQYF | TGTGCCAGCAGCGCCCCGGGACTAGCGGGATGGTACGAGCAGTACTTC
TRBJ2-5 | - | TRBV27 | - | CASSPLQGNLQETQYF | TGTGCCAGCAGTCCACTCCAGGGGAACCTCCAAGAGACCCAGTACTTC
TRBJ1-6 | - | TRBV6-1 | TRBD1 | CASSDGTGRFSPLHF | TGTGCCAGCAGTGACGGGACAGGGAGGTTTTCACCCCTCCACTTT
TRBJ2-7 | - | TRBV7-9 | - | CASSNSGYSYEQYF | TGTGCCAGCAGCAATAGCGGATACTCCTACGAGCAGTACTTC
TRBJ1-1 | - | TRBV28 | - | CASSLLEVPNTEAFF | TGTGCCAGCAGTTTATTGGAGGTTCCGAACACTGAAGCTTTCTTT
TRBJ1-2 | - | TRBV28 | TRBD1 | CASSFRDRNYGYTF | TGTGCCAGCAGTTTCCGGGACAGAAACTATGGCTACACCTTC
TRBJ2-7 | once | TRBV30 | TRBD1 | CAWTGTGSYEQYF | TGTGCCTGGACTGGGACAGGGTCGTACGAGCAGTACTTC
TRBJ1-4 | - | TRBV14 | - | CASSPPGHQSEKLFF | TGTGCCAGCAGCCCACCGGGACACCAATCTGAAAAACTGTTTTTT
TRBJ2-1 | - | TRBV19 | TRBD2 | CASSIDLMGLAGGDEQFF | TGTGCCAGTAGTATAGATCTCATGGGGCTAGCGGGAGGGGATGAGCAGTTCTTC
TRBJ1-4 | - | TRBV18 | TRBD1 | CASSPRGGEEEKLFF | TGTGCCAGCTCACCTCGAGGGGGCGAGGAAGAAAAACTGTTTTTT
TRBJ2-1 | - | TRBV10-3 | TRBD2 | CAIRTGGSNEQFF | TGTGCCATCAGGACGGGCGGGAGTAATGAGCAGTTCTTC
TRBJ2-1 | - | TRBV25-1 | - | CASRLQQGSYNEQFF | TGTGCCAGCAGACTCCAACAGGGTTCCTACAATGAGCAGTTCTTC
TRBJ1-5 | - | TRBV19 | TRBD1 | CASSGQGGNQPQHF | TGTGCCAGTAGCGGACAGGGTGGCAATCAGCCCCAGCATTTT
TRBJ2-7 | - | TRBV4-1 | - | CASSRQRVSYEQYF | TGCGCCAGCAGCCGTCAGCGGGTTTCCTACGAGCAGTACTTC
TRBJ1-1 | - | TRBV25-1 | - | CASTLSEGTEAFF | TGTGCCAGCACCTTATCGGAGGGCACTGAAGCTTTCTTT